These 9 T cell receptor beta chains share one sample of origin, sequenced in a study of shared clonotypes between healthy human individuals. Clones were read by immunoSEQ multiplex PCR, and TCRdb kept only the in-frame ones, dropping some. The top ten hold 1.7% of the sample, which has about 2,100,000 clones, under 95% seen once. Selected positively for CCR7 and CD45RO-negative, naive CD8 cells excluded terminally differentiated effector memory CD45RA+ cells. Sequenced sample: naive CD8+ T cells from PBMCs. These receptors were obtained from a young man in good health. Some clones in this sample may be carry-over from other donors' samples.

The chain links TRBV20-1 to TRBJ2-7, with a tentative D call TRBD2 (6 bases). Trimming took 7 bases from V and 2 from J, leaving 9 bases between them. The CDR3 is 11 amino acids. Per germline, CDR1 DFQATT and CDR2 SNEGSKA (reference sequence). CDR3 in amino acids: CSVGGAYEQYF. The CDR3 DNA reads as TGCAGTGTGGGCGGGGCCTACGAGCAGTACTTC.

This sequence joins TRBV2 and TRBJ2-7; TRBD1 aligns across 7 bases. The CDR3 sequence is 14 residues long. Germline V gene data show CDR1 as SNHLY and CDR2 as FYNNEI. Losses at the gene ends were 7 bases for V and 3 bases for J; bases not matched to a gene: 9. The CDR3 sequence is CASINRDSLYEQYF. DNA of the CDR3: TGTGCCAGCATAAACCGGGACAGCCTCTACGAGCAGTACTTC.

The gene calls are TRBV7-9 and TRBJ2-7; D call uncertain. Looked up from germline, CDR1 is SEHNR and CDR2 is FQNEAQ (reference sequence). V was cut by 8 bases and J by 5 bases, with 7 bases left in between. The CDR3 sequence is 10 residues long. The CDR3 nucleotides are TGTGCCAGCGAACTGAACGAGCAGTACTTC. Amino acid sequence: CASELNEQYF.

This sequence joins TRBV5-1 and TRBJ1-3; weak D call: TRBD1 (5 bases). The CDR3 length is 18 residues. The V end was cut by 0 bases, the J end by 0 bases, with 16 bases between. The germline CDR1 and CDR2 sequences are SGHRS and YFSETQ. CDR3 coding DNA: TGCGCCAGCAGCTTGGGAGGGATCAGGGAAATCTCTGGAAACACCATATATTTT. It codes for CASSLGGIREISGNTIYF. The full variable domain, in which reference TRBV5-1 and TRBJ1-3 provide the parts outside the CDR3, is KAGVTQTPRYLIKTRGQQVTLSCSPISGHRSVSWYQQTPGQGLQFLFEYFSETQRNKGNFPGRFSGRQFSNSRSEMNVSTLELGDSALYLCASSLGGIREISGNTIYFGEGSWLTVV.

The V and J genes are TRBV7-9 and TRBJ2-7, with D perhaps matching TRBD2 (5 bases). From germline, CDR1 is SEHNR and CDR2 FQNEAQ (reference sequence). The CDR3 is 14 amino acids. V lost 2 bases to trimming and J lost 3 bases, with 11 bases between them. In nucleotides, the CDR3 is TGTGCCAGCAGCTTACCTGACGGGGTCTACGAGCAGTACTTC. Translation gives CASSLPDGVYEQYF.

As for this clone: Different DNA sequences within this sample yield the same CDR3. In DNA, the CDR3 is TGTGCCAGTAGTATAGGTGCGGGGTCCTACGAGCAGTACTTC. Translating gives CASSIGAGSYEQYF. The chain couples TRBV19 to TRBJ2-7, with TRBD2 as a possible D gene (6 bases). There are 14 residues in the CDR3. Germline V gene sequence: CDR1 LNHDA, CDR2 SQIVND (reference sequence). V lost 1 base and J 1 base, leaving 8 bases between the germline ends. Full variable domain (rest looked up from reference TRBV19 and TRBJ2-7): DGGITQSPKYLFRKEGQNVTLSCEQNLNHDAMYWYRQDPGQGLRLIYYSQIVNDFQKGDIAEGYSVSREKKESFPLTVTSAQKNPTAFYLCASSIGAGSYEQYFGPGTRLTVT.

The chain carries TRBV6-5 and TRBJ2-5; D is perhaps TRBD1 or TRBD2 (5 bases each). Germline V CDR1 and CDR2: MNHEY, SVGAGI. The CDR3 consists of 15 residues. With 3 bases removed from V and 1 base from J, the gap between germline ends came to 12 bases. The CDR3 nucleotides read TGTGCCAGCAGTTATGAGGGGTCTATCCAAGAGACCCAGTACTTC. Translation gives CASSYEGSIQETQYF.

The V gene is TRBV7-8, the J gene TRBJ2-3, with TRBD2 matching 8 bases. Germline CDR1 reads SGHVS; CDR2 reads FQNEAQ. This CDR3 has 15 amino acids. V gave up 7 bases and J gave up 6 bases; unmatched junction bases: 12. Here the CDR3 reads CASTRSGGVIDTQYF. Written as DNA, the CDR3 is TGTGCCAGCACAAGATCGGGGGGGGTTATCGATACGCAGTATTTT. Together with reference TRBV7-8 and TRBJ2-3, the CDR3 gives the full variable domain: GAGVSQSPRYKVAKRGQDVALRCDPISGHVSLFWYQQALGQGPEFLTYFQNEAQLDKSGLPSDRFFAERPEGSVSTLKIQRTQQEDSAVYLCASTRSGGVIDTQYFGPGTRLTVL.

The chain employs TRBV19 and TRBJ2-1; no clear D. Per germline, CDR1 LNHDA and CDR2 SQIVND (reference sequence). Trimming removed 6 bases at V and 0 bases at J, with 18 bases between. This CDR3 is built from 17 residues. The CDR3 reads CASSPQIGWGSYNEQFF. The CDR3 DNA follows: TGTGCCAGTAGCCCCCAAATTGGGTGGGGCTCCTACAATGAGCAGTTCTTC.